This TCR beta chain originates from a study of shared clonotypes between healthy human individuals. The authors distributed each subset's genomic DNA evenly over several immunoSEQ plates. Profiled with immunoSEQ multiplex PCR; TCRdb holds only in-frame clones, not every one. Of approximately 340,000 clones in the sample, over 65% were seen once. This clone was seen at least ten times. Germline V CDR1 and CDR2: SGHRS, YFSETQ. The CDR3 totals 14 residues. Trimming took 0 bases from V and 3 from J, leaving 10 bases between them. The receptor's source is a man aged 25 to 40 in good health. Input material: memory CD4+ T cells sorted from blood. Indicated subset: CD45RA-negative fraction. The chain uses TRBV5-1 and TRBJ2-7; possibly TRBD2 for D (5 bases). The CDR3 sequence is CASSLGTALYEQYF. DNA of the CDR3: TGCGCCAGCAGCTTGGGGACTGCCCTCTACGAGCAGTACTTC.